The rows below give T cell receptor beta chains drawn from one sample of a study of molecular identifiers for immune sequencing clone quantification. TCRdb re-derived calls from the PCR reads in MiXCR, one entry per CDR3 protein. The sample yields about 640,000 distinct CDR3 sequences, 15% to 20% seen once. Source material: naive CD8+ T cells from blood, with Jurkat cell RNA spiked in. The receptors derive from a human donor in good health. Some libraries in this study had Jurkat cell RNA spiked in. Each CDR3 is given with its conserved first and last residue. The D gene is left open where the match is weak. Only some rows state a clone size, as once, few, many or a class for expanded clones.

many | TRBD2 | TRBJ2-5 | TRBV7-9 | TGTGCCAGCAGCCCTACACTAGCGGTACAAGAGACCCAGTACTTC | CASSPTLAVQETQYF
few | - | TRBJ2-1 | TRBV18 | TGTGCCAGCTCACCGCCGCGGGACCCCTACAATGAGCAGTTCTTC | CASSPPRDPYNEQFF
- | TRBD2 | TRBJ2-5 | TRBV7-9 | TGTGCCACCCGGGGGGTACCGGGACGGGAGACCCAGTACTTC | CATRGVPGRETQYF
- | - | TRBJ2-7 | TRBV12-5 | TGTGCTAGTGGGCAGGGGCCCTCCTACGAGCAGTACTTC | CASGQGPSYEQYF
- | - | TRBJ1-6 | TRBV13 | TGTGCCAGCAGCTTAGATCCAGGGGTCGATTCACCCCCCCACTTT | CASSLDPGVDSPPHF
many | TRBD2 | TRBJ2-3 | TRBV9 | TGTGCCAGCAGCGCAGCGGGACTAGCGGGAGTAAGTTTGGCGGGAGATACGCAGTATTTT | CASSAAGLAGVSLAGDTQYF
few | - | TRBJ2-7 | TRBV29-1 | TGCAGCGCCATGACAGGCCCGGACTACGGGCAGTACTTC | CSAMTGPDYGQYF
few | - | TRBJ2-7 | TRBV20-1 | TGCAGTGCTAGAGATTTAACGGGTTCGACAGCCTACGAGCAGTACTTC | CSARDLTGSTAYEQYF
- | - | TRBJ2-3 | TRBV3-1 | TGTGCCAGCAGCCAAGCTACACGGGCGGGATGGGGCACAGATACGCAGTATTTT | CASSQATRAGWGTDTQYF
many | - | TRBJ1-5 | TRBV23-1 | TGCGCCAGCAGTCAATCAGACAGTAGCAATCAGCCCCAGCATTTT | CASSQSDSSNQPQHF
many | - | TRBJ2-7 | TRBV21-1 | TGTGCCAGCAGCAAAGATCCAGCGGGAAAGTACTACGAGCAGTACTTC | CASSKDPAGKYYEQYF
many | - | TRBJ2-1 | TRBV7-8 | TGTGCCAGCAGCTTAGTGCCAAGCCATGAGCAGTTCTTC | CASSLVPSHEQFF
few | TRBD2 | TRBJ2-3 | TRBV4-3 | TGCGCCAGCAGCCAATCCGTAGCGGGAGAATTGTCCGATACGCAGTATTTT | CASSQSVAGELSDTQYF
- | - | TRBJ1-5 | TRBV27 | TGTGCCAGCAGTTTGGTGACCCCGAGGGCCAGTCAGCCCCAGCACTTT | CASSLVTPRASQPQHF
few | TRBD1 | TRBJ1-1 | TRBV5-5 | TGTGCCAGCAGCTTGGAACCCGGGACAGGGTTTCTGGTGGTTGAAGCTTTCTTT | CASSLEPGTGFLVVEAFF
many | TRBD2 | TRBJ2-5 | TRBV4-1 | TGCGCCAGCAGCCAAGTAGCGGGAGCTGGGGAGACCCAGTACTTC | CASSQVAGAGETQYF
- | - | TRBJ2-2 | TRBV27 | TGTGCCAGCAGTCCCCGAGTCGGATCCGCGAACACCGGGGAGCTGTTTTTT | CASSPRVGSANTGELFF
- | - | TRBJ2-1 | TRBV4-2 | TGTGCCAGCAGCCCCGTGGCGCCTGGGGAGCAGTTCTTC | CASSPVAPGEQFF
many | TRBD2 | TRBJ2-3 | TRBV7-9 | TGTGCCAGCAGCTTAGTCCCTAGCGGGGGGACAGATACGCAGTATTTT | CASSLVPSGGTDTQYF
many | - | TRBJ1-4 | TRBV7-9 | TGTGCCAGCAGTGATACCTTGGACCCTAATGAAAAACTGTTTTTT | CASSDTLDPNEKLFF
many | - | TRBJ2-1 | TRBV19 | TGTGCCAGTAGTTCCGGGGACCCAAAGAATGAGCAGTTCTTC | CASSSGDPKNEQFF
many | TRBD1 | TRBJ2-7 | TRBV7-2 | TGTGCCAGCAGGAGGACAGGGGAGCCCTTCTCTCGGGAGCAGTACTTC | CASRRTGEPFSREQYF
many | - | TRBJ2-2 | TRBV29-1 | TGCAGCGTGCGGGGACCGAACACCGGGGAGCTGTTTTTT | CSVRGPNTGELFF
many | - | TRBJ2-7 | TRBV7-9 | TGTGCCAGCAGCCCCCAGGGGCCCACCTACGAGCAGTACTTC | CASSPQGPTYEQYF